This T cell receptor beta chain emerged from a study of T cells after yellow fever vaccination. Per germline, CDR1 SNHLY and CDR2 FYNNEI. The V gene lost 5 bases and the J gene lost 8 bases, with 15 bases spanning the gap. This CDR3 comprises 14 residues. In its sample, this clonotype was seen a few times. TCRdb redid the calling of the 5' RACE reads with MiXCR, one entry per CDR3 protein. Of around 350,000 distinct CDR3 sequences in the sample, roughly 12% were seen once. The rearrangement links TRBV2 to TRBJ1-4, with D possibly being TRBD1 (6 bases). The sequence derives from a man in his late teens or twenties who received the YFV17D yellow fever vaccine. The specimen comprised PBMCs, sampled on the day of the first yellow fever vaccination. CDR3 residues: CASSSDRSSEKLFF. As DNA, the CDR3 is TGTGCCAGCAGTTCGGACAGAAGTTCGGAAAAACTGTTTTTT.